These T cell receptor beta chains were read from a single sample in a study of blood T cell repertoires in COVID-19. Sequencing was performed with immunoSEQ multiplex PCR; in TCRdb, only in-frame clones are kept and a portion is missing. The sample lists 150,000 to 200,000 clones, approximately 82% seen once, with 18% in the top ten. Material for sequencing was PBMCs or T cells enriched from blood (not recorded which). Source of these receptors: a man in his sixties who had recovered from COVID-19. Each CDR3 is given with its conserved first and last residue. The D gene is left open where the match is weak. Where a row states a size, it is once, few, many or the class of an expanded clone; other rows omit it.

D	V	size	J	DNA	CDR3
NA	TRBV28	NA	TRBJ2-3	TGTGCCAGCAGTTTCCGTCCCAGTAGCACAGATACGCAGTATTTT	CASSFRPSSTDTQYF
NA	TRBV29-1	NA	TRBJ1-3	TGCAGCGTTGTAGTGAGATCTGGAAACACCATATATTTT	CSVVVRSGNTIYF
NA	TRBV6-5	NA	TRBJ1-5	TGTGCCAGCAGCCAGACAGCCCGCAATCAGCCCCAGCATTTT	CASSQTARNQPQHF
NA	TRBV25-1	many	TRBJ1-4	TGTGCCAGCAGTGAATGGGGTGCGGGCGGAGATGAAAAACTGTTTTTT	CASSEWGAGGDEKLFF
NA	TRBV6-5	once	TRBJ1-6	TGTGCCAGCACCGGGACACCTCCTAATTCACCCCTCCACTTT	CASTGTPPNSPLHF
NA	TRBV9	NA	TRBJ2-1	TGTGCCAGCAGCGTAGTAGGAGGGCTCTACAATGAGCAGTTCTTC	CASSVVGGLYNEQFF
TRBD1	TRBV6-6	NA	TRBJ2-3	TGTGCCAGCAGCGGGGGACAGGGGAAGGTAGATACGCAGTATTTT	CASSGGQGKVDTQYF
NA	TRBV28	few	TRBJ2-7	TGTGCCAGCAGTTTTGCCCCGGGATACGAGCAGTACTTC	CASSFAPGYEQYF
TRBD2	TRBV7-3	NA	TRBJ2-5	TGTGCCAGCAGCCGACAGGGACTAGCGGAAGAGACCCAGTACTTC	CASSRQGLAEETQYF
TRBD2	TRBV29-1	NA	TRBJ2-1	TGCAGCGTTCCCCTTAGGGCTAGCGGGAGCTCCTACAATGAGCAGTTCTTC	CSVPLRASGSSYNEQFF
TRBD1	TRBV2	NA	TRBJ1-1	TGTGCCAGCAGTGGATCACAGGGGGCATTCGTGGCTTTCTTT	CASSGSQGAFVAFF
NA	TRBV9	NA	TRBJ2-1	TGTGCCAGCAGCGTAGAAACTGGGCCCTACAATGAGCAGTTCTTC	CASSVETGPYNEQFF
TRBD2	TRBV5-4	NA	TRBJ2-5	TGTGCCAGCAGCTTGGGTCGTAACTCGGGAGGGCGGGAGACCCAGTACTTC	CASSLGRNSGGRETQYF
NA	TRBV30	NA	TRBJ1-1	TGTGCCTGGAGTCGGGAACCCTGGGACACTGAAGCTTTCTTT	CAWSREPWDTEAFF
TRBD2	TRBV2	NA	TRBJ2-7	TGTGCCAGCACCCCCGGGGGGGGGTTCTCCTACGAGCAGTACTTC	CASTPGGGFSYEQYF
TRBD2	TRBV5-1	NA	TRBJ2-1	TGCGCCAGCAGCCTGGCGGGGGGGCTTTACAATGAGCAGTTCTTC	CASSLAGGLYNEQFF
NA	TRBV7-3	NA	TRBJ2-6	TGTGCCAGCAGCTCTGGCCCCTCTGGGGCCAACGTCCTGACTTTC	CASSSGPSGANVLTF
NA	TRBV3-1/TRBV3-2	NA	TRBJ1-1	TGTGCCAGCAGCCAGGACAGCGGGATCCGAGGTACTGAAGCTTTCTTT	CASSQDSGIRGTEAFF
TRBD2	TRBV9	NA	TRBJ2-3	TGTGCCAGCAGCGTAGCTCCAGCGGGGGGCACAGATACGCAGTATTTT	CASSVAPAGGTDTQYF
TRBD2	TRBV7-2	NA	TRBJ2-1	TGTGCCAGCAGCTTCTTCCTAGCGGGGGGCAATGAGCAGTTCTTC	CASSFFLAGGNEQFF
NA	TRBV28	NA	TRBJ1-4	TGTGCCAGCAGTTTAGGAGATGAAAAACTGTTTTTT	CASSLGDEKLFF
NA	TRBV5-4	few	TRBJ2-7	TGTGCCAGCAGCTTGGCGGGGTTTAACGAGCAGTACTTC	CASSLAGFNEQYF
TRBD2	TRBV7-2	once	TRBJ2-3	TGTGCCAGCAGCTTGAGACTAGCGGGAGTGACAGATACGCAGTATTTT	CASSLRLAGVTDTQYF
TRBD1	TRBV2	NA	TRBJ2-5	TGTGCCAGCAGTTTTTCCGGGACAGGGAATACCCAGTACTTC	CASSFSGTGNTQYF
TRBD1	TRBV28	NA	TRBJ1-1	TGTGCCAGCAGTTCCACAGGGGGAACTGAAGCTTTCTTT	CASSSTGGTEAFF
TRBD2	TRBV19	NA	TRBJ2-7	TGTGCCAGTAGTATACCGGGACTAGCGGTCTACGAGCAGTACTTC	CASSIPGLAVYEQYF
NA	TRBV15	NA	TRBJ1-4	TGTGCCACCAGCAGAGATCTCCCCTCAATAGGGGTGACTAATGAAAAACTGTTTTTT	CATSRDLPSIGVTNEKLFF
NA	TRBV18	few	TRBJ2-7	TGTGCCAGCTCACCAGGGGCCAACAGGGCCAACGAGCAGTACTTC	CASSPGANRANEQYF
NA	TRBV18	NA	TRBJ2-5	TGTGCCAGCTCACCGCGTGGCGGTACACAAGAGACCCAGTACTTC	CASSPRGGTQETQYF
TRBD2	TRBV19	NA	TRBJ2-1	TGTGCCAGTAGTGTCAGCGGGGGTTTCCACAATGAGCAGTTCTTC	CASSVSGGFHNEQFF
TRBD1	TRBV19	NA	TRBJ1-5	TGTGCCAGTAGCACCGACAGGGGAGGACAGCCCCAGCATTTT	CASSTDRGGQPQHF
NA	TRBV9	NA	TRBJ2-3	TGTGCCAGCAGCCTCCAACTCACGGCGGAAAAAACTTCAGATACGCAGTATTTT	CASSLQLTAEKTSDTQYF
TRBD1	TRBV19	few	TRBJ2-2	TGTGCCAGTAGTCCTCGACAGGGGGCGCGAGACGGGGAGCTGTTTTTT	CASSPRQGARDGELFF
TRBD1	TRBV6-6	NA	TRBJ1-3	TGTGCCAGCAGTCCTCCGGGACAGGGGCTAGCTGGAAACACCATATATTTT	CASSPPGQGLAGNTIYF
TRBD1	TRBV11-3	NA	TRBJ2-5	TGTGCCAGCAGCCCCTCACAGGGGGAAGAGACCCAGTACTTC	CASSPSQGEETQYF